These T cell receptor beta chains were read from a single sample in a study of CD8+ T cells in alopecia areata. The data were produced by immunoSEQ multiplex PCR, yet TCRdb's version contains in-frame clones alone and is incomplete. The data contain 90,000 to 150,000 clones, approximately 53% of them singletons. This specimen was CD4+ T cells sorted from blood, taken at week 4, from a patient treated with tofacitinib. The receptors come from a human donor with alopecia areata. Both conserved end residues are trimmed from each CDR3. Fields, in order: D gene, V gene, clone size, CDR3 protein. A D gene is named only where the DNA matches it firmly. Some rows mark clone size as missing; the rest say once, few, many or name a class of expanded clone.

NA TRBV4-1 few ASSADSYNEQF
TRBD1 TRBV2 NA ASSGQGAGELF
TRBD2 TRBV5-4 NA ASSGSGTSGTGELF
NA TRBV21-1 NA ASKGRGLLYEQY
NA TRBV29-1 NA SSRPSPGTYNEQF
NA TRBV5-1 NA ASSLQAPTGANVLT
TRBD1 TRBV5-1 NA ASSLGDREETQY
NA TRBV2 NA ASRTSSYEQY
NA TRBV29-1 NA SVQTTYRSSPLH
NA TRBV19 NA ASSIRGSSTYEQY
NA TRBV28 few ASSLRLALH
TRBD1 TRBV6-5 NA ASSLYRGRNNEQF
TRBD2 TRBV5-1 NA ASSLASGGAGTQY
NA TRBV6-1 few ASLLGGGGSEQF
NA TRBV14 NA ASSPTIFYGYT
NA TRBV10-3 NA AISESWEQY
TRBD1 TRBV29-1 once SVGGGRGQETQY
NA TRBV30 NA AWSVIAGEAF
TRBD1 TRBV5-1 few ASSFQDRVAKNIQY